The clone carrying this T cell receptor (beta chain) appeared a few times. The sample contains more than one DNA sequence encoding this CDR3. In the original analysis: For nucleated cells, counts were estimated from reference gene primer amplification. The method was immunoSEQ multiplex PCR; TCRdb's version includes in-frame clones alone and lacks a portion of them. The V and J calls and clone size were taken over from that table, and D and trimming were inferred from the DNA. Of 150,000 to 200,000 clones listed, 85% are singletons. The CDR3 covers 13 residues. CDR1 SQVTM and CDR2 ANQGSEA come from the germline V gene. The J segment lost 3 bases and the V segment lost 4 bases, leaving 0 bases of the junction unmatched. The entry originates in a study of blood T cell repertoires in COVID-19. Overall study context: COVID-19 samples from acute and convalescent phases originated in the United States, Italy and Spain. From T cells, B-cell-depleted T cells, or PBMCs came the material, which was cDNA or gDNA.

Sequenced sample: peripheral blood. J is TRBJ2-1 and V is TRBV29-1; TRBD1 agrees at 10 bases. The clonotype comes from a human donor with acute or convalescent COVID-19. The donor label of this sample is uncertain. CDR3 coding DNA: TGCAGCGTTGGGACAGGGGGCTACAATGAGCAGTTCTTC. Residues: CSVGTGGYNEQFF.